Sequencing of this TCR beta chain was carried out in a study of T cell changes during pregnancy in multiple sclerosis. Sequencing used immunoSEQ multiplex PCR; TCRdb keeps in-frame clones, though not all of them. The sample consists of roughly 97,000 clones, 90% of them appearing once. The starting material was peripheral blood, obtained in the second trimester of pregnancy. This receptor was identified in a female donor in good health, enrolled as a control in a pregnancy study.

The DNA for the CDR3 is TGTGCCAGCAGCTCAGGGGGGACTAATGAAAAACTGTTTTTT. This encodes CASSSGGTNEKLFF. This sequence joins TRBV7-2 and TRBJ1-4; 7 bases are a match to TRBD1. The germline V gene has CDR1 SGHTA and CDR2 FQGNSA. Trimming cost V 4 bases and J 2 bases; bases outside gene matches: 1. The CDR3 has 14 residues.